The rows below give T cell receptor beta chains drawn from one sample of a study of a mutant IDH1 vaccine in newly diagnosed glioma. Their antigens are not known. Produced via immunoSEQ multiplex PCR; TCRdb's table is partial and in-frame only. There are about 44,000 clones in the sample; 81% occur only once, and 4.7% lies in the top ten. Specimen: PBMCs, collected from a glioma patient whose treatment included an IDH1 peptide vaccine. These receptors all stem from a woman aged 40 to 49 with glioma. Some clones in this sample may be carry-over from other donors' samples. The CDR3 runs from the conserved cysteine through the conserved F or W. D genes are given only for firm matches.

CDR3aa: CASSIEGAGDQPQHF
d_gene: -
v_gene: TRBV19

CDR3aa: CASSGPGTGEETQYF
d_gene: TRBD1
v_gene: TRBV5-1

CDR3aa: CASSLRGGAYEQYF
d_gene: TRBD2
v_gene: TRBV7-2

CDR3aa: CASSQSPRTGIEEQLF
d_gene: TRBD1
v_gene: TRBV23-1

CDR3aa: CASSFFPGLDTIYF
d_gene: -
v_gene: TRBV28

CDR3aa: CSVGTSGTEQFF
d_gene: TRBD2
v_gene: TRBV29-1

CDR3aa: CASSPTTSRSGDEQFF
d_gene: TRBD2
v_gene: TRBV4-3

CDR3aa: CATSRELGENYGYTF
d_gene: -
v_gene: TRBV15

CDR3aa: CAIEGKDTQYF
d_gene: -
v_gene: TRBV10-3

CDR3aa: CASSLAGWEETQYF
d_gene: -
v_gene: TRBV5-4

CDR3aa: CATSRDQEVKEQFF
d_gene: -
v_gene: TRBV15

CDR3aa: CASSSPGTIYF
d_gene: -
v_gene: TRBV7-9

CDR3aa: CASSLTGTSGRETQYF
d_gene: TRBD2
v_gene: TRBV7-2

CDR3aa: CATALNTGANEKLFF
d_gene: TRBD1
v_gene: TRBV6-6

CDR3aa: CASSRGGTPNTEAFF
d_gene: -
v_gene: TRBV19

CDR3aa: CASSLRAAYEQYF
d_gene: -
v_gene: TRBV7-2

CDR3aa: CASSLGLGEQFF
d_gene: -
v_gene: TRBV11-2

CDR3aa: CASSVSGNTIYF
d_gene: -
v_gene: TRBV6-1

CDR3aa: CSARTGALTYEQYF
d_gene: TRBD1
v_gene: TRBV29-1

CDR3aa: CASSSSGGGKFF
d_gene: TRBD2
v_gene: TRBV11-2

CDR3aa: CASSTGGFQSVEQFF
d_gene: TRBD1
v_gene: TRBV5-5

CDR3aa: CSVGSDGQYEQYF
d_gene: -
v_gene: TRBV29-1

CDR3aa: CSGPLGARTNEKLFF
d_gene: -
v_gene: TRBV29-1

CDR3aa: CASDGGLAGADIQYF
d_gene: TRBD2
v_gene: TRBV7-9

CDR3aa: CASRRRADTEAFF
d_gene: -
v_gene: TRBV28

CDR3aa: CASSREAPGANVLTF
d_gene: -
v_gene: TRBV18

CDR3aa: CASSVDGTGGRELFF
d_gene: TRBD1
v_gene: TRBV9

CDR3aa: CASSFRTASSPLHF
d_gene: -
v_gene: TRBV11-1

CDR3aa: CASSHDRVIDYGYTF
d_gene: TRBD1
v_gene: TRBV7-9

CDR3aa: CASALTGINQPQHF
d_gene: -
v_gene: TRBV6-1

CDR3aa: CASLGRDTEQYF
d_gene: -
v_gene: TRBV4-2